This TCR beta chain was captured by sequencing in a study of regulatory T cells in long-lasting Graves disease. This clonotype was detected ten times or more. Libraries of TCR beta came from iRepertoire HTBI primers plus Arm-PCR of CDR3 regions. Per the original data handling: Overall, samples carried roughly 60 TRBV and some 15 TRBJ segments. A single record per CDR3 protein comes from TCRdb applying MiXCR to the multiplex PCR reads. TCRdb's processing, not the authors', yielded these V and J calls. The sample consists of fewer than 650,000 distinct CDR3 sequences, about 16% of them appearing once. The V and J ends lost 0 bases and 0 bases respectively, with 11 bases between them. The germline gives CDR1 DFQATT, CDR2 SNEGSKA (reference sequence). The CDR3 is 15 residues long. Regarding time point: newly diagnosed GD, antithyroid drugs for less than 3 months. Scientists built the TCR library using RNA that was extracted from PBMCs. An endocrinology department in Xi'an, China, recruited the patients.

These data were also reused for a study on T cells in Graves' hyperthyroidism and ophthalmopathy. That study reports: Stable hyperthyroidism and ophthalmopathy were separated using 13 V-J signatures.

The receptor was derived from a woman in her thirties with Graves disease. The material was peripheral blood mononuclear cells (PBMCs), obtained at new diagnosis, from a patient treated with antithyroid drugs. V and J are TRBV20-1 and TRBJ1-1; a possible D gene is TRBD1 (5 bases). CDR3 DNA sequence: TGCAGTGCTAGAGAGTCCCAGGGAATGAACACTGAAGCTTTCTTT. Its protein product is CSARESQGMNTEAFF.